Presented here are 32 T cell receptor beta chains from one specimen sequenced in a study of read filtering for tumor transcriptome and immune sequencing. Molecular barcoded adaptors covering alpha/delta and beta/gamma chains were used on around 370 ng RNA. TCRdb reprocessed the reads via MiXCR and lists one record per CDR3 protein. The sample yields under 80,000 distinct CDR3 sequences, around 21% seen once. Material: a population of CD138-negative cells sorted from bone marrow. All receptors derive from a donor over 35 with multiple myeloma.

The chain recombines TRBV28 with TRBJ1-5; D is unresolved. V was clipped by 6 bases and J by 6 bases, with 18 bases between them. The CDR3 extends over 15 amino acids. Germline assignment: CDR1 MDHEN and CDR2 SYDVKM. CDR3 region: CASSLFGLKSQPQHF. The CDR3 DNA reads as TGTGCCAGCAGCCTCTTTGGCCTGAAGAGTCAGCCCCAGCATTTT. The full variable domain, rest sourced from reference TRBV28 and TRBJ1-5, is DVKVTQSSRYLVKRTGEKVFLECVQDMDHENMFWYRQDPGLGLRLIYFSYDVKMKEKGDIPEGYSVSREKKERFSLILESASTNQTSMYLCASSLFGLKSQPQHFGDGTRLSIL.

This chain uses TRBV6-1 with TRBJ2-2; D remains unclear. The length of the CDR3 is 14 residues. Trimming removed 10 bases at V and 4 bases at J, with 16 bases between. Germline V gives CDR1 MNHNS, CDR2 SASEGT. The CDR3 sequence is CATAEFKGTGELFF. The CDR3, as DNA: TGTGCCACCGCGGAGTTTAAGGGCACCGGGGAGCTGTTTTTT.

Many counts were recorded for this clonotype. This chain connects TRBV6-1 to TRBJ1-1; 7 bases map to TRBD1. Germline assignment: CDR1 MNHNS and CDR2 SASEGT. The CDR3 totals 13 residues. The trim removed 6 bases at V and 0 bases at J, leaving 1 base unmatched. The CDR3 here is CASRQGMNTEAFF. In nucleotides, the CDR3 is TGTGCCAGCAGACAGGGGATGAACACTGAAGCTTTCTTT.

This clonotype was seen many times. The CDR3, as DNA: TGTGCCAGCAGCGGGAGCGGGAGTGCCTACAATGAGCAGTTCTTC. Protein: CASSGSGSAYNEQFF. The V call is TRBV9, the J call TRBJ2-1; 8 nucleotides line up with TRBD2. This CDR3 contains 15 residues. CDR1 is SGDLS and CDR2 is YYNGEE in the germline V gene. The ends lost 3 bases at V and 2 bases at J; junction bases unmatched: 4.

This clonotype was observed at least ten times. The CDR3 DNA reads TGCAGTGCTTCAGACGCCGGGACCCTGGCCTACGAGCAGTACTTC. Translating it yields CSASDAGTLAYEQYF. The rearrangement uses TRBV20-1 and TRBJ2-7, with D perhaps matching TRBD1 or TRBD2 (5 bases each). V was pared by 5 bases and J by 2 bases, with 19 bases between. CDR3 length: 15 amino acids. Germline V gene sequence: CDR1 DFQATT, CDR2 SNEGSKA (reference sequence).

This clonotype was seen at least ten times. The chain carries TRBV4-1 and TRBJ2-7; D is possibly TRBD1 (5 bases). Germline V gene lookup returns CDR1 MGHRA and CDR2 YSYEKL. This CDR3 has 17 amino acids. Trimming took 1 base from V and 5 from J, leaving 21 bases between them. The CDR3 DNA reads as TGCGCCAGCAGCCAAGCCCTGGGGCAGGGAAGACTCGACGAGCAGTACTTC. It yields the protein CASSQALGQGRLDEQYF.

The rearrangement uses TRBV20-1 and TRBJ2-3; 13 positions match TRBD2. V trimming: 4 bases; J trimming: 1 base; junction bases outside the gene matches: 11. Germline values: CDR1 DFQATT, CDR2 SNEGSKA (reference sequence). This CDR3 contains 18 residues. CDR3 sequence reads: CSANRLAGGRGGTDTQYF. The CDR3 DNA reads TGCAGTGCTAATAGACTAGCGGGGGGCAGGGGCGGCACAGATACGCAGTATTTT.

This clonotype showed up many times. V and J are TRBV5-1 and TRBJ2-1, with TRBD2 matching over 8 bases. V was pared by 4 bases and J by 0 bases, with 6 bases of the junction left unmatched. CDR3 length: 16 residues. Germline loops: CDR1 SGHRS, CDR2 YFSETQ. The CDR3, as DNA: TGCGCCAGCAGCGTTCCCGCGGGGGGCTCCTACAATGAGCAGTTCTTC. It specifies CASSVPAGGSYNEQFF. The full variable domain, rest sourced from reference TRBV5-1 and TRBJ2-1, is KAGVTQTPRYLIKTRGQQVTLSCSPISGHRSVSWYQQTPGQGLQFLFEYFSETQRNKGNFPGRFSGRQFSNSRSEMNVSTLELGDSALYLCASSVPAGGSYNEQFFGPGTRLTVL.

J is TRBJ1-4 and V is TRBV6-5; TRBD1 might be the D (6 bases). CDR3 length: 14 residues. Germline CDR1 and CDR2: MNHEY and SVGAGI. Trimming took 6 bases from V and 8 from J, leaving 16 bases between them. The DNA of the CDR3 is TGTGCCAGCAGCCCCCGGGGGGCTAGGGAAAAACTGTTTTTT. Its protein is CASSPRGAREKLFF.

This clonotype was seen at least ten times. The chain has TRBV20-1 and TRBJ1-2; D is unclear. The CDR3 sequence is 12 residues long. V was pared by 1 base and J by 5 bases, with 8 bases between. CDR1 and CDR2 (germline): DFQATT, SNEGSKA (reference sequence). In DNA, the CDR3 is TGCAGTGCTAGAGGGGAAACATATGGCTACACCTTC. Its translation is CSARGETYGYTF.

The DNA of the CDR3 is TGTGCCAGCAGCAGAGGGGACAGGGTACTCGGGCCCCAGCATTTT. Protein: CASSRGDRVLGPQHF. The chain employs TRBV9 and TRBJ1-5, with TRBD1 identical over 9 bases. The CDR3 sequence is 15 residues long. The J segment lost 9 bases and the V segment lost 4 bases, leaving 11 bases of the junction unmatched. Germline assignment: CDR1 SGDLS and CDR2 YYNGEE.

The chain has TRBV5-5 and TRBJ2-7; D may correspond to TRBD1 or TRBD2 (5 bases each). Germline V gene data show CDR1 as SGHKS and CDR2 as YYEKEE (reference sequence). V lost 6 bases and J lost 2, with 18 bases in between. The CDR3 has 15 residues. The CDR3 coding sequence is TGTGCCAGCAACCGCTTGGGACCCAATACCTACGAGCAGTACTTC. It encodes CASNRLGPNTYEQYF. Variable domain in full (rest from reference TRBV5-5 and TRBJ2-7): DAGVTQSPTHLIKTRGQQVTLRCSPISGHKSVSWYQQVLGQGPQFIFQYYEKEERGRGNFPDRFSARQFPNYSSELNVNALLLGDSALYLCASNRLGPNTYEQYFGPGTRLTVT.

In this sample, this clonotype turned up many times. The rearrangement joins TRBV19 to TRBJ2-2, with 8 positions matching TRBD2. There are 15 residues in the CDR3. Per germline, CDR1 LNHDA and CDR2 SQIVND (reference sequence). The J segment lost 2 bases and the V segment lost 6 bases, leaving 5 bases of the junction unmatched. The CDR3: CASSRAGGNTGELFF. The CDR3 region has the DNA TGTGCCAGTAGCCGCGCGGGAGGAAACACCGGGGAGCTGTTTTTT. Full variable domain (remainder filled in from reference TRBV19 and TRBJ2-2): DGGITQSPKYLFRKEGQNVTLSCEQNLNHDAMYWYRQDPGQGLRLIYYSQIVNDFQKGDIAEGYSVSREKKESFPLTVTSAQKNPTAFYLCASSRAGGNTGELFFGEGSRLTVL.

Many counts were recorded for this clonotype. This sequence joins TRBV7-3 and TRBJ2-1; TRBD2 matches at 11 bases. J was trimmed by 4 bases and V by 4 bases; bases with no gene match: 3. CDR3 length: 15 amino acids. Per the germline V gene, CDR1 is SGHTA and CDR2 is FQGTGA. The CDR3 DNA reads as TGTGCCAGCAGCTATAGCGGGAGGGAGTACAATGAGCAGTTCTTC. It specifies CASSYSGREYNEQFF.

A note on this clonotype: A read error may explain this, as a much larger clone is one base away. The J gene is TRBJ2-3, the V gene TRBV20-1, with D hard to call. Germline V gene lookup returns CDR1 DFQATT and CDR2 SNEGSKA (reference sequence). This CDR3 contains 13 residues. The V end was cut by 2 bases, the J end by 2 bases, with 8 bases between. CDR3 sequence reads: CSARSPATDTQYF. DNA of the CDR3: TGCAGTGCTAGAAGCCCCGCCACAGATACGCAGTATTTT.

As to this clonotype: A read error may be the cause here, since a much bigger clone is one base away. In nucleotides, the CDR3 is TGTGCCAGCAGTTTGGGACAGGGTCGGCCCCAGCATTTT. This encodes CASSLGQGRPQHF. J is TRBJ1-5 and V is TRBV7-9; 9 nucleotides agree with TRBD1. V lost 6 bases, J lost 9 bases, and 6 bases stayed unmatched. In germline, CDR1 is SEHNR, CDR2 FQNEAQ (reference sequence). The CDR3 has 13 residues.

As concerns this clonotype: A much larger clone is a single base away; this may be a read error. The chain joins TRBV2 to TRBJ1-1, with D perhaps matching TRBD1 (5 bases). The length of the CDR3 is 13 residues. Germline CDR1 reads SNHLY; CDR2 reads FYNNEI. For the CDR3, the DNA is TGTGCCAGCAGCCCCAAGGAGGGGACTGAAGCTTCCTTT. This gives the protein CASSPKEGTEASF.

A note on this clonotype: A much larger clonotype is one base distant, so this may be a read error. The chain's CDR3 is CSASVPGLLYGYAF. DNA for the CDR3: TGCAGTGCTAGCGTTCCGGGACTACTCTATGGCTACGCCTTC. This chain uses TRBV20-1 with TRBJ1-2; a possible D gene is TRBD1 (5 bases). Looked up from germline, CDR1 is DFQATT and CDR2 is SNEGSKA (reference sequence). The CDR3 is 14 residues long.

This clonotype was recorded at least ten times. The chain uses TRBV20-1 and TRBJ2-7, with 7 bases aligning to TRBD1. The CDR3 extends over 13 amino acids. The germline V gene encodes CDR1 DFQATT and CDR2 SNEGSKA (reference sequence). V dropped 6 bases and J dropped 2; count of bases not matched to a gene: 7. CDR3: CSARTGYAYEQYF. DNA of the CDR3: TGCAGTGCCAGGACAGGCTATGCCTACGAGCAGTACTTC.

This clonotype was counted ten times or more. The genes are TRBV5-1 and TRBJ1-2, with TRBD1 matching 9 bases. The trim removed 1 base at V and 6 bases at J, leaving 4 bases unmatched. This CDR3 is built from 14 residues. The germline V gene encodes CDR1 SGHRS and CDR2 YFSETQ. The CDR3 reads CASSLTGGADGYTF. The CDR3 nucleotides read TGCGCCAGCAGCTTGACAGGGGGCGCGGATGGCTACACCTTC.

This clonotype occurred many times. The genes are TRBV6-5 and TRBJ1-1, with TRBD1 identical over 9 bases. Germline CDR1 reads MNHEY; CDR2 reads SVGAGI. V dropped 5 bases and J dropped 6; count of bases not matched to a gene: 10. CDR3 size: 15 residues. The DNA of the CDR3 is TGTGCCAGCAGTACAACCGGGACAGGGTATTCTGAAGCTTTCTTT. Translated, it gives CASSTTGTGYSEAFF.

In its sample, this clonotype was seen many times. The rearrangement links TRBV11-2 to TRBJ2-1, with TRBD1 matching over 7 bases. Losses at the gene ends were 4 bases for V and 7 bases for J; bases not matched to a gene: 4. CDR1 is SGHAT and CDR2 is FQNNGV in the germline V gene. This CDR3 spans 13 amino acids. Here the CDR3 reads CASSSTGLNEQFF. The CDR3 region has the DNA TGTGCCAGCAGCTCGACAGGGTTGAATGAGCAGTTCTTC.

In this sample, this clonotype turned up many times. This chain uses TRBV20-1 with TRBJ2-3; 14 bases agree with TRBD2. The CDR3 covers 15 residues. The germline V gene encodes CDR1 DFQATT and CDR2 SNEGSKA (reference sequence). As DNA, the CDR3 is TGCAGCCGACTAGCGGGAGGGCCGGGCACAGATACGCAGTATTTT. Residues: CSRLAGGPGTDTQYF.

This clonotype was recorded many times. The V gene is TRBV20-1, the J gene TRBJ2-1; TRBD2 matches at 13 bases. CDR3 length: 19 residues. Germline loops: CDR1 DFQATT, CDR2 SNEGSKA (reference sequence). Trimming took 0 bases from V and 7 from J; bases not matched to a gene: 15. CDR3 sequence reads: CSARDPGLAGAWGVNEQFF. CDR3 sequence (DNA): TGCAGTGCTAGAGATCCCGGACTAGCGGGGGCCTGGGGGGTAAATGAGCAGTTCTTC.

The sample holds many counts of this clonotype. In DNA, the CDR3 is TGTGCCAGCGGGGAGGGACTAGCGGGAATAGGGCTGTTCTTC. This encodes CASGEGLAGIGLFF. J is TRBJ2-1 and V is TRBV25-1, with 13 bases aligning to TRBD2. The CDR3 has 14 residues. V was pared by 8 bases and J by 15 bases, with 13 bases of the junction left unmatched. The germline CDR1 and CDR2 sequences are MGHDK and SYGVNS.

Concerning this clonotype itself: A clone one base away is much larger, so this may be a read error. The chain uses TRBV27 and TRBJ2-7, with 7 bases that match TRBD1. Germline V gives CDR1 MNHEY, CDR2 SMNVEV (reference sequence). The trim removed 4 bases at V and 3 bases at J, leaving 12 bases unmatched. The length of the CDR3 is 16 residues. CDR3 region: CASSSTTGVGIYEQYF. CDR3 coding DNA: TGTGCCAGCAGTTCCACCACAGGGGTAGGAATCTACGAGCAGTACTTC.

Points on this clonotype: This clone may be a read error of a much larger clone one base away. The V gene is TRBV7-8, the J gene TRBJ2-2; D unclear. V lost 7 bases to trimming and J lost 2 bases, with 14 bases between them. Germline CDR1 is SGHVS and CDR2 is FQNEAQ. CDR3 length: 15 residues. Here the CDR3 DNA reads TGTGCCAGCACCCCCCTGGCAGTCAACACCGGGGAGCTGTTTTTT. It encodes CASTPLAVNTGELFF.

This clonotype has at least ten counts. This rearrangement joins TRBV7-2 to TRBJ2-3, with 11 bases lining up with TRBD2. The length of the CDR3 is 18 residues. The junction had 11 bases not matched to a gene; V was cut back by 1 base and J by 5 bases. Germline CDR1 is SGHTA and CDR2 is FQGNSA. The CDR3 sequence is CASSLVGLAGGGVDTQYF. CDR3 coding DNA: TGTGCCAGCAGCTTAGTTGGTCTAGCGGGAGGAGGAGTAGATACGCAGTATTTT.

This clonotype was seen many times. The chain carries TRBV20-1 and TRBJ2-5, with no clear D. The CDR3 has 12 residues. In germline, CDR1 is DFQATT, CDR2 SNEGSKA (reference sequence). Trimming removed 6 bases from V and 5 bases from J, with 13 bases in between. CDR3 coding DNA: TGCAGTGCCAGTCAGGATGTGGAGACCCAGTACTTC. It codes for CSASQDVETQYF.

This clonotype occurred many times. The chain employs TRBV7-9 and TRBJ2-1, with 9 positions matching TRBD1. After removal of 6 bases from V and 8 bases from J, the junction contained 11 bases not matched to a gene. This CDR3 is 15 amino acids long. Per germline, CDR1 SEHNR and CDR2 FQNEAQ (reference sequence). In DNA, the CDR3 is TGTGCCAGCAGACCTGGGACAGGGCCTTTGGATGAGCAGTTCTTC. Amino acid sequence: CASRPGTGPLDEQFF.

This clonotype was counted ten times or more. The chain employs TRBV7-2 and TRBJ2-1; TRBD2 matches 9 bases. Unmatched junction bases numbered 12, after V lost 3 bases and J lost 3 bases. Germline loops: CDR1 SGHTA, CDR2 FQGNSA. This CDR3 region has 18 residues. The CDR3 is CASSFSPGLARNYNEQFF. CDR3 DNA: TGTGCCAGCAGCTTTTCCCCCGGACTAGCGAGAAACTACAATGAGCAGTTCTTC.

The sample holds many counts of this clonotype. The chain couples TRBV27 to TRBJ2-1; possible D gene TRBD2, 6 bases. Germline loops: CDR1 MNHEY, CDR2 SMNVEV (reference sequence). The V gene lost 4 bases and the J gene lost 10 bases, with 14 bases spanning the gap. The CDR3 is 13 amino acids. The CDR3 sequence: CASSSPPSGEQFF. The DNA for the CDR3 is TGTGCCAGCAGTTCCCCTCCCAGCGGGGAGCAGTTCTTC.